This T cell receptor (delta chain) was sequenced in a study of Vδ1+ human thymocytes. Whole-study findings and limits: In the thymus, TRG and TRD repertoires looked highly polyclonal with Gaussian CDR3 lengths. Around 18% of thymic delta-chain sequences were Vdelta2, with few Vdelta3, unlike blood Vdelta1+ controls.

A word on this clone: Its specificity is unknown.

Sequences come from RNA converted to cDNA by reverse transcription. The CDR3 regions were amplified by multiplex PCR from V-gene primers to a constant-region primer. TCRdb re-identified clones in the multiplex PCR reads via CATT. This sample has some 73,000 delta-chain clones, with around 34% found just once. V was clipped by 2 bases and J by 1 base; unmatched bases: 22. This CDR3 spans 23 amino acids. Per germline, CDR1 TSWWSYY and CDR2 QGS. Sequenced: Vdelta1+ gamma-delta thymocytes from the thymus. Subset in this sample: FACS-sorted CD3+ TCRalphabeta- TCRVdelta1+ TCRVdelta2- thymocytes. The chain employs TRDV1 and TRDJ1; 13 bases align to TRDD3. The sequence came from a boy under two years old who had congenital heart surgery. The CDR3 region is CALGETGRPNWGIRIFITDKLIF. The CDR3 nucleotides read TGTGCTCTTGGGGAAACGGGACGCCCCAACTGGGGGATACGCATCTTTATCACCGATAAACTCATCTTT.